This T cell receptor (beta chain) was retrieved from a study of T cell responses to AZD1222 COVID-19 vaccine. Profiling relied on immunoSEQ multiplex PCR, and the TCRdb table lists in-frame clones only, not all of them. The sample consists of some 180,000 clones, 85% to 95% of them appearing once. Sequencing used peripheral blood, obtained 28 days after the second AZD1222 dose. The TCR was taken from an adult who received the AZD1222 COVID-19 vaccine.

In nucleotides, the CDR3 is TGTGCCAGCAGCTTCGCACTTCACAGGGAAGATACGCAGTATTTT. This gives the protein CASSFALHREDTQYF. This rearrangement joins TRBV7-9 to TRBJ2-3; possibly TRBD1 for D (6 bases). The germline gives CDR1 SEHNR, CDR2 FQNEAQ (reference sequence). With 3 bases removed from V and 5 bases from J, the gap between germline ends came to 15 bases. This CDR3 comprises 15 residues.